Listed below are T cell receptor beta chains from one sample, sequenced in a study of OX40 agonist ivuxolimab in advanced cancers. Only in-frame clones appear in the TCRdb table, and some are missing; sequencing was by immunoSEQ multiplex PCR. Of over 55,000 clones listed, around 90% are singletons. Here the sequenced sample was CD4+ or CD8+ T cells sorted from blood, taken in a trial of the OX40 agonist ivuxolimab. The receptors stem from an adult with an advanced solid tumor such as melanoma, head and neck, liver or kidney cancer. The CDR3 runs from the conserved cysteine through the conserved F or W. The D gene is left open where the match is weak. The size field is filled for only some rows; it gives once, few, many or a size class.

TRBJ1-6 | . | TRBV20-1 | . | CSASPNSPLHF | TGCAGTGCTAGCCCGAATTCACCCCTCCACTTT
TRBJ2-7 | TRBD1 | TRBV19 | . | CASNPGQGAYEQYF | TGTGCCAGTAACCCCGGGCAGGGGGCCTACGAGCAGTACTTC
TRBJ2-2 | TRBD1 | TRBV6-5 | . | CASRPGQGQGGELFF | TGTGCCAGCAGACCGGGACAGGGGCAAGGGGGGGAGCTGTTTTTT
TRBJ1-5 | . | TRBV19 | . | CASSINLVDQPQHF | TGTGCCAGTAGTATAAATCTGGTTGATCAGCCCCAGCATTTT
TRBJ1-2 | . | TRBV6-1 | . | CASEETWSGYTF | TGTGCCAGCGAAGAGACCTGGAGTGGCTACACCTTC
TRBJ1-1 | . | TRBV7-9 | once | CASSSQRATVEAFF | TGTGCCAGCAGCTCCCAAAGGGCGACAGTTGAAGCTTTCTTT
TRBJ1-4 | TRBD1 | TRBV5-5 | . | CASSIRQGINEKLFF | TGTGCCAGCAGCATACGACAGGGGATAAATGAAAAACTGTTTTTT
TRBJ1-5 | . | TRBV7-2 | . | CASGFGSNQPQHF | TGTGCCAGCGGGTTTGGGAGCAATCAGCCCCAGCATTTT
TRBJ2-1 | TRBD2 | TRBV18 | once | CASSSGLAEEQFF | TGTGCCAGCTCATCGGGACTAGCAGAGGAGCAGTTCTTC
TRBJ1-3 | . | TRBV28 | . | CASIDGSSGNTIYF | TGTGCCAGCATTGACGGGAGCTCTGGAAACACCATATATTTT
TRBJ1-4 | . | TRBV6-5 | . | CASSYDWFSEKLFF | TGTGCCAGCAGTTACGATTGGTTTAGTGAAAAACTGTTTTTT
TRBJ2-2 | . | TRBV10-3 | . | CAISESLPSNTGELFF | TGTGCCATCAGTGAGTCCCTACCGTCGAACACCGGGGAGCTGTTTTTT
TRBJ1-2 | TRBD1 | TRBV28 | . | CASSGGQNYGYTF | TGTGCCAGCAGCGGGGGACAGAATTATGGCTACACCTTC
TRBJ2-3 | TRBD2 | TRBV7-2 | . | CASSLASGGHGDTQYF | TGTGCCAGCAGCTTAGCTAGCGGGGGCCACGGAGATACGCAGTATTTT
TRBJ1-1 | . | TRBV10-3 | . | CAISDNMYTEAFF | TGTGCCATCAGTGACAACATGTACACTGAAGCTTTCTTT
TRBJ1-2 | TRBD1 | TRBV4-2 | . | CASSQEILQGGYGYTF | TGTGCCAGCAGCCAAGAAATCCTACAGGGGGGGTATGGCTACACCTTC
TRBJ1-4 | TRBD1 | TRBV10-1 | once | CASSPGGRFEKLFF | TGCGCCAGCAGTCCAGGGGGGAGGTTTGAAAAACTGTTTTTT
TRBJ1-1 | . | TRBV6-5 | . | CATRTDLNTEAFF | TGTGCCACAAGGACAGACTTGAACACTGAAGCTTTCTTT
TRBJ1-1 | . | TRBV5-7 | . | CASSPRVPLINTEAFF | TGTGCCAGCAGCCCACGGGTCCCCCTGATTAACACTGAAGCTTTCTTT
TRBJ2-3 | . | TRBV15 | . | CATSRDGVQGDTQYF | TGTGCCACCAGCAGAGATGGGGTACAGGGAGATACGCAGTATTTT
TRBJ2-5 | TRBD1 | TRBV19 | . | CASSRQGTQQETQYF | TGTGCCAGCTCCCGACAGGGGACTCAGCAAGAGACCCAGTACTTC
TRBJ2-7 | . | TRBV15 | . | CATSRGLGVQGYEQYF | TGTGCCACCAGCAGAGGACTAGGTGTACAGGGGTACGAGCAGTACTTC
TRBJ2-3 | . | TRBV7-8 | . | CASSLAELGDTQYF | TGTGCCAGCAGCTTAGCGGAACTGGGAGATACGCAGTATTTT
TRBJ2-5 | . | TRBV10-3 | . | CAISEGDLTHGTQYF | TGTGCCATCAGTGAGGGGGACCTTACCCACGGGACCCAGTACTTC
TRBJ2-7 | . | TRBV28 | . | CASSLVGTSVGEQYF | TGTGCCAGCAGTTTAGTAGGGACGTCCGTGGGCGAGCAGTACTTC
TRBJ2-2 | . | TRBV19 | . | CASSLEGAAGELFF | TGTGCCAGTAGTTTGGAGGGGGCGGCCGGGGAGCTGTTTTTT
TRBJ2-1 | . | TRBV4-2 | . | CASSFTGYEQFF | TGTGCCAGCAGCTTTACAGGCTATGAGCAGTTCTTC
TRBJ2-3 | TRBD2 | TRBV11-2 | . | CASSLDLGTSGRGVRDTQYF | TGTGCCAGCAGCTTAGATCTGGGGACTAGCGGGAGAGGGGTTCGAGATACGCAGTATTTT
TRBJ2-5 | TRBD1 | TRBV11-2 | . | CASSSDRVQGTQYF | TGTGCCAGCAGCTCAGACAGGGTCCAGGGGACCCAGTACTTC
TRBJ2-7 | . | TRBV25-1 | . | CASSLFGSLYEQYF | TGTGCCAGCTCCCTCTTCGGGTCCCTCTACGAGCAGTACTTC
TRBJ2-5 | TRBD1 | TRBV5-6 | . | CASSSGTGARWNQETQYF | TGTGCCAGCAGCTCTGGGACAGGGGCTAGGTGGAACCAAGAGACCCAGTACTTC
TRBJ1-5 | . | TRBV19 | . | CASSKAELNQPQHF | TGTGCCAGTAGTAAGGCTGAGTTAAATCAGCCCCAGCATTTT
TRBJ1-5 | . | TRBV6-1 | . | CASSEAGGSYQPQHF | TGTGCCAGCAGTGAAGCGGGGGGCTCTTACCAGCCCCAGCATTTT
TRBJ2-1 | . | TRBV11-2 | . | CASSPPVNEQFF | TGTGCCAGCAGCCCCCCAGTCAATGAGCAGTTCTTC
TRBJ1-4 | TRBD1 | TRBV18 | . | CASSPKTGSANEKLFF | TGTGCCAGCTCACCAAAGACAGGGTCAGCTAATGAAAAACTGTTTTTT
TRBJ1-2 | . | TRBV28 | few | CASSPDGSYGYTF | TGTGCCAGCAGCCCGGATGGGAGCTATGGCTACACCTTC
TRBJ1-5 | . | TRBV19 | . | CASSLGLTHQPQHF | TGTGCCAGTAGTCTAGGGCTCACCCATCAGCCCCAGCATTTT
TRBJ2-1 | TRBD1 | TRBV10-3 | . | CAISGGQKYNEQFF | TGTGCCATCAGTGGGGGACAGAAATACAATGAGCAGTTCTTC
TRBJ1-1 | . | TRBV11-1 | . | CASSSGFSNTEAFF | TGTGCCAGCAGCTCGGGATTTTCGAACACTGAAGCTTTCTTT
TRBJ1-2 | TRBD1 | TRBV28 | . | CASSFRDSNGYTF | TGTGCCAGCAGTTTTAGGGACAGTAATGGCTACACCTTC
TRBJ2-1 | TRBD1 | TRBV11-3 | . | CASSRQGQGTYNEQFF | TGTGCCAGCAGCCGACAAGGACAGGGGACATACAATGAGCAGTTCTTC
TRBJ2-7 | TRBD1 | TRBV10-3 | . | CAIGARTGDKEQYF | TGTGCCATCGGCGCGAGGACAGGGGATAAAGAGCAGTACTTC
TRBJ1-1 | . | TRBV7-8 | . | CASSLTTASREAFF | TGTGCCAGCAGCTTAACGACAGCCTCGCGCGAAGCTTTCTTT
TRBJ2-3 | . | TRBV7-6 | . | CASSSSGGGFRTDTQYF | TGTGCCAGCAGCTCAAGTGGGGGGGGCTTCCGCACAGATACGCAGTATTTT
TRBJ2-6 | . | TRBV5-1 | once | CASSPSSGANVLTF | TGCGCCAGCAGCCCTTCCTCTGGGGCCAACGTCCTGACTTTC
TRBJ2-7 | TRBD2 | TRBV7-2 | . | CASSSAGGSYEQYF | TGTGCCAGCAGCTCAGCGGGAGGCTCCTACGAGCAGTACTTC
TRBJ1-1 | TRBD1 | TRBV5-1 | . | CASSFGVNQGALGTEAFF | TGCGCCAGCAGCTTCGGGGTTAATCAGGGGGCTTTGGGCACTGAAGCTTTCTTT
TRBJ1-1 | . | TRBV5-1 | few | CASSFTLGARTEAFF | TGCGCCAGCAGCTTCACTTTAGGGGCACGGACTGAAGCTTTCTTT
TRBJ2-5 | . | TRBV11-3 | . | CASSPNGAAAEQYF | TGTGCCAGCAGCCCCAATGGAGCGGCAGCGGAGCAGTACTTC
TRBJ1-4 | . | TRBV27 | once | CASSLSSGPNEKLFF | TGTGCCAGCAGTTTATCCTCGGGGCCCAATGAAAAACTGTTTTTT
TRBJ1-4 | TRBD1 | TRBV7-9 | few | CASSLGTGGEKLFF | TGTGCCAGCAGCTTAGGGACAGGGGGTGAAAAACTGTTTTTT
TRBJ1-3 | . | TRBV5-6 | . | CASSSFQSSGNTIYF | TGTGCCAGCAGCTCTTTTCAGAGCTCTGGAAACACCATATATTTT